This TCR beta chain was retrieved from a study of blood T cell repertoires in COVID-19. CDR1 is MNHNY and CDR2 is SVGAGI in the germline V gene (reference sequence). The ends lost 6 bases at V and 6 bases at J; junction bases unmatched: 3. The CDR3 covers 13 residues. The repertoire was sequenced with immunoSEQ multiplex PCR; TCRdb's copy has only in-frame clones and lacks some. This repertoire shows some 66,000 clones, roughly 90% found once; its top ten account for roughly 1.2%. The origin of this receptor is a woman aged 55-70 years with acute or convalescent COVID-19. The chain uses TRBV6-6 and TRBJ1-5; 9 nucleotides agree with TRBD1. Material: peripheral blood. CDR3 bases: TGTGCCAGCAGCCCACAGGGGGCTCAGCCCCAGCATTTT. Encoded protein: CASSPQGAQPQHF.